This is a list of T cell receptor beta chains from one sample in a study of CD8+ T cells in alopecia areata. Sequenced by immunoSEQ multiplex PCR; TCRdb stores in-frame clones only, minus some. The table has 5,500 to 6,000 clones, around 60% seen once; the top ten hold more than 13%. Source material: skin. The source is a human donor with alopecia areata. The CDR3 runs from the conserved cysteine through the conserved F or W. Fields, in order: CDR3 protein, CDR3 DNA, D gene, clone size, J gene, V gene. A D gene is named only where the DNA matches it firmly. Clone size is stated in some rows and not others, as once, few, many or a class when expanded.

CASRRQGASEKLFF | TGTGCCAGCAGGCGACAGGGGGCCTCTGAAAAACTGTTTTTT | TRBD1 | NA | TRBJ1-4 | TRBV5-6
CASNEMNTEAFF | TGTGCCAGCAACGAAATGAACACTGAAGCTTTCTTT | NA | few | TRBJ1-1 | TRBV7-9
CASSFGRTQPQHF | TGTGCCAGCAGTTTTGGACGGACGCAGCCCCAGCATTTT | NA | NA | TRBJ1-5 | TRBV6-5
CASSSTGGGYTF | TGTGCCAGCAGCTCGACAGGGGGAGGCTACACCTTC | TRBD1 | NA | TRBJ1-2 | TRBV7-8
CASSPGGRPYEQYF | TGTGCCAGCAGCCCGGGCGGGCGGCCCTACGAGCAGTACTTC | NA | few | TRBJ2-7 | TRBV7-6
CASSFKGIGTDTQYF | TGTGCCAGCAGCTTTAAGGGGATCGGGACAGATACGCAGTATTTT | NA | few | TRBJ2-3 | TRBV5-4
CASSYASGSSGGELFF | TGTGCCAGCAGTTACGCTAGCGGGAGTAGTGGCGGGGAGCTGTTTTTT | TRBD2 | NA | TRBJ2-2 | TRBV6-5
CASSPGEGSRGTGELFF | TGTGCCAGCTCACCAGGGGAAGGCAGTCGGGGGACCGGGGAGCTGTTTTTT | NA | NA | TRBJ2-2 | TRBV18
CASSTTGRLFTYEQYF | TGCGCCAGCAGTACTACTGGACGGCTGTTCACCTACGAGCAGTACTTC | NA | few | TRBJ2-7 | TRBV10-2
CASSELGRYGYTF | TGTGCCAGCAGTGAATTGGGCCGTTATGGCTACACCTTC | NA | NA | TRBJ1-2 | TRBV6-5
CASPIGGSNTEAFF | TGTGCCAGCCCTATCGGAGGGAGCAACACTGAAGCTTTCTTT | NA | once | TRBJ1-1 | TRBV6-1
CASSGTRHF | TGTGCCAGCAGTGGTACAAGGCACTTC | NA | NA | TRBJ2-7 | TRBV6-1
CASSQGSGRKGEQFF | TGCGCCAGCAGCCAAGGCAGCGGGAGGAAAGGTGAGCAGTTCTTC | TRBD2 | few | TRBJ2-1 | TRBV4-1
CATSRDLYGYTF | TGTGCCACCAGCAGAGACCTATATGGCTACACCTTC | NA | NA | TRBJ1-2 | TRBV15
CASSEGHMYGYTF | TGTGCCAGCAGTGAAGGTCACATGTATGGCTACACCTTC | NA | NA | TRBJ1-2 | TRBV2
CASSISVRNEQFF | TGTGCCAGTAGTATATCAGTCAGGAATGAGCAGTTCTTC | NA | NA | TRBJ2-1 | TRBV19
CASSRSGGRIQYF | TGTGCCAGCAGCCGCAGTGGGGGGCGCATTCAGTACTTC | NA | NA | TRBJ2-4 | TRBV7-2
CASSRTGGSYNEQFF | TGTGCCAGCAGCCGGACAGGGGGCTCCTATAATGAGCAGTTCTTC | TRBD1 | NA | TRBJ2-1 | TRBV6-5
CASSYSMGATTNEQFF | TGTGCCAGCAGTTACTCAATGGGGGCCACAACCAATGAGCAGTTCTTC | NA | NA | TRBJ2-1 | TRBV6-5
CSVVGRGEAFF | TGCAGCGTTGTGGGTCGGGGTGAAGCTTTCTTT | NA | once | TRBJ1-1 | TRBV29-1
CASSTGTSPTALNEQFF | TGCGCCAGCAGCACCGGGACTAGCCCTACCGCTCTCAATGAGCAGTTCTTC | TRBD2 | NA | TRBJ2-1 | TRBV10-1
CSAANTEAFF | TGCAGTGCTGCTAACACTGAAGCTTTCTTT | NA | NA | TRBJ1-1 | TRBV20-1
CASSPEGRRMNTEAFF | TGTGCCAGCAGCCCGGAGGGGCGGAGAATGAACACTGAAGCTTTCTTT | NA | few | TRBJ1-1 | TRBV7-9
CASSQPGTYEQYF | TGCGCCAGCAGCCAACCAGGGACCTACGAGCAGTACTTC | NA | NA | TRBJ2-7 | TRBV4-1
CAISDLETQYF | TGTGCCATCAGTGATTTAGAGACCCAGTACTTC | NA | NA | TRBJ2-5 | TRBV10-3
CASSLGNPGGSGSDEQFF | TGCGCCAGCAGCCTCGGTAATCCGGGAGGTAGCGGGAGTGATGAGCAGTTCTTC | TRBD2 | NA | TRBJ2-1 | TRBV4-1
CASRSSGSSLEQYF | TGCGCCAGCAGGTCTAGCGGGAGTTCGCTCGAGCAGTACTTC | TRBD2 | NA | TRBJ2-7 | TRBV10-1
CASSLAGRTNTQYF | TGCGCCAGCAGCTTGGCCGGTCGCACAAATACGCAGTATTTT | NA | NA | TRBJ2-3 | TRBV5-1
CASSLWGLKTQYF | TGTGCCAGCAGCTTATGGGGGCTGAAGACCCAGTACTTC | NA | NA | TRBJ2-5 | TRBV7-6
CASKTSGSADTQYF | TGTGCCAGCAAAACTAGCGGGAGTGCAGATACGCAGTATTTT | TRBD2 | few | TRBJ2-3 | TRBV19
CASSNRLATNEQFF | TGTGCCAGCAGCAACAGACTAGCTACCAATGAGCAGTTCTTC | TRBD2 | NA | TRBJ2-1 | TRBV7-2
CASSLLRVWVSSGSQTYEQYF | TGTGCCAGCAGTTTGTTGAGGGTTTGGGTGTCTAGCGGGAGCCAAACCTACGAGCAGTACTTC | TRBD2 | NA | TRBJ2-7 | TRBV28
CAWAYSGGFQFF | TGTGCCTGGGCATATAGCGGGGGGTTTCAGTTCTTC | TRBD2 | NA | TRBJ2-1 | TRBV30
CASSRPSGTINLQETQYF | TGTGCCAGCAGCAGACCCTCCGGGACTATAAACCTCCAAGAGACCCAGTACTTC | TRBD2 | NA | TRBJ2-5 | TRBV5-6
CAWSVRGGTEAFF | TGTGCCTGGAGTGTACGGGGCGGCACTGAAGCTTTCTTT | NA | NA | TRBJ1-1 | TRBV30
CAISEGTGGPEAFF | TGTGCCATCAGTGAGGGGACAGGGGGCCCTGAAGCTTTCTTT | TRBD1 | once | TRBJ1-1 | TRBV10-3
CASRLGGRDTEAFF | TGTGCCAGTAGGCTCGGGGGGCGCGACACTGAAGCTTTCTTT | NA | NA | TRBJ1-1 | TRBV19
CASSLALSGANNKQFF | TGTGCCAGCAGCTTAGCGCTAAGCGGAGCCAACAATAAGCAGTTCTTC | NA | NA | TRBJ2-1 | TRBV7-9
CASSPGQGDQPQHF | TGCGCCAGCAGCCCGGGACAGGGAGATCAGCCCCAGCATTTT | TRBD1 | NA | TRBJ1-5 | TRBV10-1
CASSFGSYNEQFF | TGTGCCAGCAGCTTCGGCTCCTACAATGAGCAGTTCTTC | NA | NA | TRBJ2-1 | TRBV11-1
CASSLGGGGYTGELFF | TGTGCCAGCAGCTTAGGAGGGGGAGGTTACACCGGGGAGCTGTTTTTT | NA | NA | TRBJ2-2 | TRBV7-9
CASSPGEGYYEQYF | TGCGCCAGCAGCCCGGGAGAGGGTTACTACGAGCAGTACTTC | NA | medium-sized | TRBJ2-7 | TRBV5-1
CAWSVPRRQSYNEQFF | TGTGCCTGGAGTGTACCCCGTAGACAGTCCTACAATGAGCAGTTCTTC | NA | NA | TRBJ2-1 | TRBV30
CASSSSGGTRYNEQFF | TGTGCCAGCAGCTCCTCGGGGGGAACTCGTTACAATGAGCAGTTCTTC | TRBD2 | NA | TRBJ2-1 | TRBV7-2
CASSKTDRGLVDTQYF | TGTGCCAGCAGTAAAACCGACAGGGGGCTCGTGGATACGCAGTATTTT | TRBD1 | few | TRBJ2-3 | TRBV6-8
CASSLLRQGGEQFF | TGTGCCAGCAGCTTACTTAGACAGGGCGGTGAGCAGTTCTTC | TRBD1 | few | TRBJ2-1 | TRBV7-3
CSARRADTQYF | TGCAGTGCTAGGAGGGCAGATACGCAGTATTTT | NA | NA | TRBJ2-3 | TRBV20-1